Listed below are T cell receptor beta chains from one sample, sequenced in a study of T cells in Graves' hyperthyroidism and ophthalmopathy. One entry per CDR3 protein, called by TCRdb with MiXCR from the multiplex PCR reads. Altogether under 250,000 distinct CDR3 sequences are present, around 26% being singletons, with the ten largest covering around 40%. The sequenced sample was blood. Receptor source: a middle-aged woman with Graves' ophthalmopathy. The CDR3 runs from the conserved cysteine through the conserved F or W. Each record gives: V gene, clone size, D gene, J gene, CDR3 DNA, CDR3 protein. A D gene is named only where the DNA matches it firmly. Clone size, where shown, is once, few, many, or a class for clones that have expanded.

v_gene: TRBV6-1
abundance: many
d_gene: NA
j_gene: TRBJ1-2
CDR3nt: TGTGCCAGCAGTGAAGATGGGGGACGGCGGGGCTACACCTTC
CDR3aa: CASSEDGGRRGYTF

v_gene: TRBV12-3/TRBV12-4
abundance: few
d_gene: NA
j_gene: TRBJ1-2
CDR3nt: TGTGCCAGCAGTCTCTCAGGGGCATGGGGCTACACCTTC
CDR3aa: CASSLSGAWGYTF

v_gene: TRBV19
abundance: many
d_gene: TRBD2
j_gene: TRBJ2-4
CDR3nt: TGTGCCAGTAGTAATTTAGCGGGGCTAGCCAAAAACATTCAGTACTTC
CDR3aa: CASSNLAGLAKNIQYF

v_gene: TRBV6-2/TRBV6-3
abundance: few
d_gene: NA
j_gene: TRBJ1-2
CDR3nt: TGTGCCAGCAGTTCCGTGACAGTAAACTATGGCTACATCTTC
CDR3aa: CASSSVTVNYGYIF

v_gene: TRBV19
abundance: many
d_gene: NA
j_gene: TRBJ2-6
CDR3nt: TGTGCCACCGCGGGACAGTTCTCTGGGGCCAACGTCCTGACTTTC
CDR3aa: CATAGQFSGANVLTF

v_gene: TRBV20-1
abundance: many
d_gene: TRBD2
j_gene: TRBJ2-5
CDR3nt: TGCAGTGCTAGAGGGATACTAGCGGGCCTCCAAGAGACCCAGTACTTC
CDR3aa: CSARGILAGLQETQYF

v_gene: TRBV9
abundance: many
d_gene: NA
j_gene: TRBJ1-2
CDR3nt: TGTGCCAGCAGCGCAGCAGCGGGGGAACGGTATGGCTACACCTTC
CDR3aa: CASSAAAGERYGYTF

v_gene: TRBV11-2
abundance: many
d_gene: NA
j_gene: TRBJ1-1
CDR3nt: TGTGCCAGCAGCTTAGGGGCCACGTGGAACACTGAAGCTTTCTTT
CDR3aa: CASSLGATWNTEAFF

v_gene: TRBV14
abundance: many
d_gene: TRBD2
j_gene: TRBJ2-7
CDR3nt: TGTGCCAGCAGCCAAAGGCTAGCGGGGTCGGACGAGCAGTACTTC
CDR3aa: CASSQRLAGSDEQYF

v_gene: TRBV28
abundance: many
d_gene: NA
j_gene: TRBJ2-7
CDR3nt: TGTGCCAGCACTGTGGTCGAGCAGTACTTC
CDR3aa: CASTVVEQYF

v_gene: TRBV4-1
abundance: many
d_gene: TRBD2
j_gene: TRBJ2-7
CDR3nt: TGCGCCAGCAGCCAAGATACGGGAGGGCCATACGAGCAGTACTTC
CDR3aa: CASSQDTGGPYEQYF

v_gene: TRBV9
abundance: many
d_gene: NA
j_gene: TRBJ2-7
CDR3nt: TGTGCCAGCAGCGTAGACGGGAGCCCCAACGAGCAGTACTTC
CDR3aa: CASSVDGSPNEQYF

v_gene: TRBV4-1
abundance: many
d_gene: TRBD1
j_gene: TRBJ2-7
CDR3nt: TGCGCCAGCAGCCAACCCCCTGGGACAGGGATCTACGAGCAGTACTTC
CDR3aa: CASSQPPGTGIYEQYF

v_gene: TRBV6-1
abundance: NA
d_gene: TRBD2
j_gene: TRBJ2-7
CDR3nt: TGTGTCAGCAGTGACTTTAGCGGGAGTGGCTACGAGCAGTACTTC
CDR3aa: CVSSDFSGSGYEQYF

v_gene: TRBV9
abundance: few
d_gene: TRBD2
j_gene: TRBJ2-2
CDR3nt: TGTGCCAGCAGCCCGATAGCGGGAGCGGCCGGGGAGCTGTTTTTT
CDR3aa: CASSPIAGAAGELFF

v_gene: TRBV27
abundance: many
d_gene: NA
j_gene: TRBJ2-2
CDR3nt: TGTGCCAGCAGTTTCTACGCAGGCGGGGAGCTGTTTTTT
CDR3aa: CASSFYAGGELFF

v_gene: TRBV3-1
abundance: many
d_gene: TRBD2
j_gene: TRBJ2-7
CDR3nt: TGTGCCAGCAGCGGGAAACTAGCGGGAGTCGAGCAGTACTTC
CDR3aa: CASSGKLAGVEQYF

v_gene: TRBV20-1
abundance: once
d_gene: NA
j_gene: TRBJ1-2
CDR3nt: TGCAGTGCTAGTGGCAGGGGCGGAGAGGGCTACACCTTC
CDR3aa: CSASGRGGEGYTF

v_gene: TRBV7-2
abundance: many
d_gene: NA
j_gene: TRBJ1-1
CDR3nt: TGTGCCAGCAGCTTATCGCAGGGCACTGAAGCTTTCTTT
CDR3aa: CASSLSQGTEAFF

v_gene: TRBV7-4
abundance: many
d_gene: NA
j_gene: TRBJ2-2
CDR3nt: TGTGCCAGCAGACCGCCAAGGACAGCCCCAACTTTGTCGGAGCTGTTTTTT
CDR3aa: CASRPPRTAPTLSELFF

v_gene: TRBV6-7
abundance: many
d_gene: NA
j_gene: TRBJ2-5
CDR3nt: TGTGCCAGCAGTTACGGGCCTTCGGGAGAGACCCAGTACTTC
CDR3aa: CASSYGPSGETQYF

v_gene: TRBV19
abundance: many
d_gene: TRBD1
j_gene: TRBJ1-3
CDR3nt: TGTGCCAGCGTCCGGGACAGGAGCTCTGGAAACACCATATATTTT
CDR3aa: CASVRDRSSGNTIYF

v_gene: TRBV12-3/TRBV12-4
abundance: NA
d_gene: NA
j_gene: TRBJ2-5
CDR3nt: TGTGCCAGCAGTTTATTTAATAGACGCGAGACCCAGTACTTC
CDR3aa: CASSLFNRRETQYF

v_gene: TRBV24-1
abundance: NA
d_gene: TRBD1
j_gene: TRBJ2-7
CDR3nt: TGTGCCACCAGTGATTCGAGGACAGGGACCGAGCAGTACTTC
CDR3aa: CATSDSRTGTEQYF

v_gene: TRBV24-1
abundance: NA
d_gene: NA
j_gene: TRBJ1-1
CDR3nt: TGTGCCACCAGTGATTTAATGGATGCTTTCTTT
CDR3aa: CATSDLMDAFF

v_gene: TRBV6-5
abundance: many
d_gene: TRBD1
j_gene: TRBJ2-7
CDR3nt: TGTGCCAGCAGCTGGGACAGTTACGAGCAGTACTTC
CDR3aa: CASSWDSYEQYF

v_gene: TRBV6-1
abundance: NA
d_gene: TRBD1
j_gene: TRBJ2-2
CDR3nt: TGTGCCAGCCGGGACAGGGGAGACACCGGGGAGCTGTTTTTT
CDR3aa: CASRDRGDTGELFF

v_gene: TRBV6-5
abundance: many
d_gene: TRBD1
j_gene: TRBJ2-7
CDR3nt: TGTGCCTCAATAGACCGGGACAGGGGCTACGAGCAGTACTTC
CDR3aa: CASIDRDRGYEQYF

v_gene: TRBV10-1
abundance: many
d_gene: NA
j_gene: TRBJ2-7
CDR3nt: TGCGCCAGCATTTTGACCAAACCCTCCTACGAGCAGTACTTC
CDR3aa: CASILTKPSYEQYF

v_gene: TRBV11-2
abundance: many
d_gene: NA
j_gene: TRBJ1-5
CDR3nt: TGTGCCAGCAGCCCTGGGGGCATGGGAGGCAATCAGCCCCAGCATTTT
CDR3aa: CASSPGGMGGNQPQHF

v_gene: TRBV27
abundance: many
d_gene: NA
j_gene: TRBJ1-2
CDR3nt: TGTGCCAGCAGTTTAGGAGTCGGCGGACACCTTCAAATCAGCCCACCTTTC
CDR3aa: CASSLGVGGHLQISPPF

v_gene: TRBV12-3/TRBV12-4
abundance: NA
d_gene: TRBD2
j_gene: TRBJ2-5
CDR3nt: TGTGCCAGCAGGTTGTCCTCGGGGGGAGAGACCCAGTACTTC
CDR3aa: CASRLSSGGETQYF

v_gene: TRBV12-3/TRBV12-4
abundance: many
d_gene: NA
j_gene: TRBJ1-1
CDR3nt: TGTGCCAGCAGGTTGGGCCCCGAAGCTTTCTTT
CDR3aa: CASRLGPEAFF

v_gene: TRBV7-8
abundance: medium-sized
d_gene: NA
j_gene: TRBJ1-5
CDR3nt: TGTGCCAGCAGCTTACTAGGGGACTATAGCAATCAGCCCCAGCATTTT
CDR3aa: CASSLLGDYSNQPQHF

v_gene: TRBV7-3
abundance: many
d_gene: NA
j_gene: TRBJ1-5
CDR3nt: TGTGCCCTTCCGGGACGGCGCTCTAGCAATCAGCCCCAGCATTTT
CDR3aa: CALPGRRSSNQPQHF

v_gene: TRBV5-1
abundance: NA
d_gene: TRBD1
j_gene: TRBJ1-3
CDR3nt: TGCGCCAGCAGCCGCGGACCGGGACAGGAATTT
CDR3aa: CASSRGPGQEF

v_gene: TRBV2
abundance: many
d_gene: NA
j_gene: TRBJ1-1
CDR3nt: TGTGCCAGCAGACTCCATCATACTCTAAATGGGTACACTGAAGCTTTCTTT
CDR3aa: CASRLHHTLNGYTEAFF